This T cell receptor beta chain was recovered during a study of blood T cell repertoires in COVID-19. CDR1 is SGHTS, CDR2 YDEGEE, per germline. J was trimmed by 0 bases and V by 4 bases; bases with no gene match: 5. The CDR3 has 15 amino acids. Per the authors' pipeline: Using reference gene primer amplification, nucleated cell counts were estimated. Method: immunoSEQ multiplex PCR; TCRdb's copy keeps in-frame clones and lacks some. From that table come the V and J calls and clone size; the DNA was used to work out D and trimming. The data show around 130,000 clones, more than 75% seen once. This sequence originates from a man aged 55 to 70 with acute or convalescent COVID-19. The V call is TRBV5-8, the J call TRBJ2-3, with 7 bases identical to TRBD2. Sequencing input: peripheral blood. CDR3 residues: CASSLRLASTDTQYF. CDR3 nucleotide sequence: TGTGCCAGCAGCCTGCGACTAGCCAGCACAGATACGCAGTATTTT.